This TCR beta chain was identified in a study of Graves' ophthalmopathy and Graves' hyperthyroidism. Study conclusions and caveats: Sensitivity of around 70% and specificity of less than 85% were achieved by the model that predicted ophthalmopathy progression. Most thyroid clonotypes expanded beyond 0.001 frequency were also found in blood.

This clonotype showed up just a few times. Its matching antigen is unknown. Hyperthyroidism cases were recent diagnoses of under 2 months' duration in people aged 18 to 65. Investigators amplified TCR beta CDR3 regions from RNA transcripts. Scientists carried out first-round RT-PCR using HTBI primers and then a second-round multiplex PCR. TCRdb recomputed calls from the multiplex PCR reads with MiXCR, one row per CDR3 protein. The data hold about 590,000 distinct CDR3 sequences, with 39% observed a single time. The V gene lost 1 base and the J gene lost 7 bases, with 22 bases spanning the gap. CDR1 MGHRA and CDR2 YSYEKL come from the germline V gene. CDR3 length: 18 amino acids.

Material for sequencing was peripheral blood or thyroid tissue (not recorded which). This chain uses TRBV4-1 with TRBJ2-2; D unclear. The receptor's source is an adult man with Graves' hyperthyroidism. The CDR3 sequence is CASSQVIKAHGKHGELFF. The CDR3 bases are TGCGCCAGCAGCCAAGTTATTAAGGCCCACGGAAAGCACGGGGAGCTGTTTTTT.